A selection of T cell receptor beta chains follows, all from one sample in a study of regulatory T cells in long-lasting Graves disease. TCRdb used MiXCR to reprocess the multiplex PCR reads, holding one entry per CDR3 protein. The table lists about 530,000 distinct CDR3 sequences, about 16% of them singletons. These data were likewise used in another study, on T cells in Graves' hyperthyroidism and ophthalmopathy.

Source: peripheral blood mononuclear cells (PBMCs), taken at new diagnosis, from a patient treated with antithyroid drugs. Receptor source: a woman aged 35-65 years with Graves disease. CDR3s include the opening cysteine and the closing phenylalanine or tryptophan. A D gene is named only where the DNA matches it firmly. Some rows mark clone size as missing; the rest say once, few, many or name a class of expanded clone.

clone size	J gene	D gene	V gene	CDR3 protein	CDR3 DNA
.	TRBJ2-7	.	TRBV20-1	CSATKVYEQYF	TGCAGTGCTACTAAGGTCTACGAGCAGTACTTC
many	TRBJ2-1	.	TRBV2	CASSEGVVSEQFF	TGTGCCAGCTCAGAGGGGGTCGTGAGTGAGCAGTTCTTC
few	TRBJ2-3	TRBD2	TRBV9	CASSVGDYTDTQYF	TGTGCCAGCAGCGTCGGGGACTACACAGATACGCAGTATTTT
.	TRBJ2-7	.	TRBV15	CATSAVGSKAYEQYF	TGTGCCACCAGCGCGGTCGGCTCCAAGGCCTACGAGCAGTACTTC
few	TRBJ2-4	.	TRBV6-1	CASSHRTLSDIQYF	TGTGCCAGCAGCCACAGGACCTTGTCGGACATTCAGTACTTC
many	TRBJ1-1	TRBD1	TRBV12-3/TRBV12-4	CASSSPTGFGAFF	TGTGCCAGCAGTTCCCCGACAGGGTTCGGGGCTTTCTTT
few	TRBJ1-4	.	TRBV20-1	CSALLGRDKLFF	TGCAGTGCCCTGCTGGGGAGGGATAAACTGTTTTTT
many	TRBJ2-5	.	TRBV18	CASSLGPDGETQYF	TGTGCCAGCTCACTAGGACCCGACGGAGAGACCCAGTACTTC
many	TRBJ2-7	.	TRBV18	CASSPPAHKHDEQYF	TGTGCCAGCTCACCACCGGCTCACAAGCATGACGAGCAGTACTTC
.	TRBJ1-1	.	TRBV14	CASSQGLRPLSDTEAFF	TGTGCCAGCAGCCAAGGTTTGAGGCCACTTTCTGACACTGAAGCTTTCTTT
many	TRBJ1-1	.	TRBV11-2	CASSTNGERAFF	TGTGCCAGCAGCACAAACGGGGAGCGAGCTTTCTTT
many	TRBJ1-2	.	TRBV5-1	CASSSQGRPEIYGYTF	TGCGCCAGCAGCTCCCAAGGGAGGCCAGAAATCTATGGCTACACCTTC
many	TRBJ2-3	TRBD2	TRBV12-3/TRBV12-4	CASRSRRGGVSASDTQYF	TGTGCCAGCAGGTCTAGACGGGGGGGCGTTTCGGCCTCAGATACGCAGTATTTT
.	TRBJ1-1	.	TRBV5-4	CASSLDDIGNTEAFF	TGTGCCAGCAGCCTGGACGACATCGGGAACACTGAAGCTTTCTTT
.	TRBJ2-1	TRBD2	TRBV11-2	CASSIGLAEYNEQFF	TGTGCCAGCAGCATCGGACTAGCGGAATACAATGAGCAGTTCTTC
many	TRBJ1-5	TRBD1	TRBV6-1	CASSPGQGSTQPQHF	TGTGCCAGCAGTCCGGGACAGGGTTCGACTCAGCCCCAGCATTTT
few	TRBJ2-3	.	TRBV10-1	CASSVGGQGDTQYF	TGCGCCAGCAGTGTTGGAGGGCAAGGAGATACGCAGTATTTT
.	TRBJ2-7	.	TRBV4-1	CASSQDWAPLYEQYF	TGCGCCAGCAGCCAAGATTGGGCTCCCCTATACGAGCAGTACTTC
many	TRBJ1-2	TRBD1	TRBV6-1	CASRPTGEGYTF	TGTGCCAGCAGACCGACAGGGGAAGGCTACACCTTC
many	TRBJ2-4	.	TRBV12-3/TRBV12-4	CASSFQGAKNIQYF	TGTGCCAGCAGTTTTCAGGGGGCCAAAAACATTCAGTACTTC
many	TRBJ1-1	.	TRBV19	CASSREGRLERAFF	TGTGCCAGTAGTAGGGAGGGGAGGCTCGAAAGAGCTTTCTTT
many	TRBJ2-7	.	TRBV7-9	CASSFISRGGYEQYF	TGTGCCAGCAGCTTTATATCCAGGGGAGGCTACGAGCAGTACTTC
many	TRBJ2-1	TRBD1	TRBV2	CASSERDRGFNEQFF	TGTGCCAGCAGTGAGCGGGACAGGGGGTTCAATGAGCAGTTCTTC
few	TRBJ2-5	TRBD1	TRBV7-9	CASSRWTGEETQYF	TGTGCCAGCAGCCGCTGGACAGGAGAAGAGACCCAGTACTTC
few	TRBJ1-2	TRBD1	TRBV11-2	CASSLAGTGSLGYTF	TGTGCCAGCAGCCTTGCCGGGACAGGGTCGCTCGGCTACACCTTC
many	TRBJ2-1	.	TRBV5-1	CASSSSGGLGNEQFF	TGCGCCAGCAGCTCGTCCGGGGGATTGGGGAATGAGCAGTTCTTC
many	TRBJ1-6	.	TRBV10-3	CAISELPTGVGGSPLHF	TGTGCCATCAGTGAGTTGCCCACGGGGGTTGGGGGTTCACCCCTCCACTTT
few	TRBJ2-7	.	TRBV2	CASSPINQYQEQYF	TGTGCCAGCAGTCCTATAAATCAATATCAAGAGCAGTACTTC
many	TRBJ1-2	TRBD1	TRBV20-1	CSAGTGNSNGYTF	TGCAGTGCTGGGACAGGGAACTCAAATGGCTACACCTTC
.	TRBJ2-2	.	TRBV19	CASSIPVEGTGELFF	TGTGCCAGTAGTATACCGGTTGAGGGCACCGGGGAGCTGTTTTTT
many	TRBJ1-2	TRBD1	TRBV3-1	CASSQAQGGGYTF	TGTGCCAGCAGCCAAGCCCAGGGGGGAGGCTACACCTTC
many	TRBJ2-5	.	TRBV2	CASSEAARWDF	TGTGCCAGCAGTGAGGCGGCGAGGTGGGACTTC
many	TRBJ2-1	.	TRBV24-1	CATSEGAIMQFF	TGTGCCACCAGTGAGGGTGCGATAATGCAGTTCTTC
few	TRBJ2-2	.	TRBV20-1	CSARAPNTGELFF	TGCAGTGCTAGAGCCCCGAACACCGGGGAGCTGTTTTTT
.	TRBJ2-7	TRBD2	TRBV4-2	CASSQAGGVAGFQSYEQYF	TGTGCCAGCAGCCAAGCGGGTGGGGTAGCGGGCTTCCAATCCTACGAGCAGTACTTC
many	TRBJ1-2	.	TRBV18	CASSPEGTVGYTF	TGTGCCAGCTCACCCGAGGGTACAGTTGGCTACACCTTC
many	TRBJ2-2	.	TRBV7-8	CASSLSSIGELFF	TGTGCCAGCAGCTTATCTAGCATCGGGGAGCTGTTTTTT
few	TRBJ1-6	TRBD1	TRBV3-1	CASSLVDRGPNSPLHF	TGTGCCAGCAGCCTAGTAGACAGGGGGCCTAATTCACCCCTCCACTTT
many	TRBJ2-1	.	TRBV11-2	CASSLDPPPTGLEQFF	TGTGCCAGCAGCTTAGACCCCCCTCCCACAGGGCTTGAGCAGTTCTTC
few	TRBJ2-2	TRBD2	TRBV4-2	CASSEQGLAGTGELFF	TGTGCCAGCAGCGAACAGGGACTAGCGGGCACCGGGGAGCTGTTTTTT
.	TRBJ1-3	.	TRBV7-9	CASSEAISGNTIYF	TGTGCCAGCAGCGAAGCGATCTCTGGAAACACCATATATTTT
few	TRBJ1-5	.	TRBV6-1	CASSDVDRPQHF	TGTGCCAGCAGTGATGTCGACAGGCCCCAGCATTTT
few	TRBJ2-7	TRBD1	TRBV4-2	CASSQVLGQWPYEQYF	TGTGCCAGCAGCCAAGTTTTGGGACAGTGGCCCTACGAGCAGTACTTC
many	TRBJ1-1	.	TRBV11-2	CASSLDLSVEAFF	TGTGCCAGCAGCTTGGATCTTTCAGTAGAAGCTTTCTTT
many	TRBJ2-7	TRBD1	TRBV5-1	CASSLQGTHEQYF	TGCGCCAGCAGCCTACAGGGGACCCACGAGCAGTACTTC